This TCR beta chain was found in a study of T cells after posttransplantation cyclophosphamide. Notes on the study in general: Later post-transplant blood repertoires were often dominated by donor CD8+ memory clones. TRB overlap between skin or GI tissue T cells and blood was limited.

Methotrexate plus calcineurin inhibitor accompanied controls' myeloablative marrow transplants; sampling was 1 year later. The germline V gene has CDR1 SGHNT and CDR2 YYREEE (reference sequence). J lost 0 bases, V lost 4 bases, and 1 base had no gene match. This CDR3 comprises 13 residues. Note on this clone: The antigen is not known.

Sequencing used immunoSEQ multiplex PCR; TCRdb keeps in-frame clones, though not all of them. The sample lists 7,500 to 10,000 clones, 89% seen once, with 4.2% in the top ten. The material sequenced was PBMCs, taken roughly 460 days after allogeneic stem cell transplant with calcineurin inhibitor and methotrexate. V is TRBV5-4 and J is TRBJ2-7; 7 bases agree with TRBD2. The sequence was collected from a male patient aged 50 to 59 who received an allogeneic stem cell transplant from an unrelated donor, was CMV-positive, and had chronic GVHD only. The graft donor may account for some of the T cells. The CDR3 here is CASSLAVSYEQYF. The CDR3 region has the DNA TGTGCCAGCAGCCTAGCGGTCTCCTACGAGCAGTACTTC.